The 3 T cell receptor beta chains below all came from one sample that was sequenced in a study of regulatory T cells in long-lasting Graves disease. Arm-PCR of CDR3 regions and iRepertoire HTBI primers were used to build TCR beta libraries. TCRdb reanalysed the multiplex PCR reads using MiXCR and keeps one entry per CDR3 protein. The repertoire holds hundreds of thousands of distinct CDR3 sequences, with 22% as singletons. The time point is: persistent/refractory GD, antithyroid drugs over 5 years with positive TRAb. PBMCs were the source of the RNA used for TCR sequencing. The specimen comprised peripheral blood mononuclear cells (PBMCs), sampled when the disease was refractory, from a patient treated with antithyroid drugs. These receptors came from a female donor with Graves disease.

This clonotype occurred a few times. DNA for the CDR3: TGTGCCACCAGTGATTTGTTCCCTCGGTCTTATCCGGGACAGGGGACGGGGGAGCTGTTTTTT. Protein: CATSDLFPRSYPGQGTGELFF. The chain joins TRBV24-1 to TRBJ2-2; 10 bases are shared with TRBD1. This CDR3 spans 21 amino acids. Trimming at V came to 0 bases and at J to 8 bases, leaving 20 bases not matched to a gene. CDR1 is KGHDR, CDR2 SFDVKD, per germline.

Many counts were recorded for this clonotype. The chain joins TRBV2 to TRBJ2-7; D unclear. The CDR3 contains 15 residues. CDR1 is SNHLY and CDR2 is FYNNEI in the germline V gene. V lost 0 bases and J lost 6, with 15 bases in between. CDR3: CASSEAVGGPTEQYF. As DNA, the CDR3 is TGTGCCAGCAGTGAAGCTGTCGGTGGCCCAACCGAGCAGTACTTC.

V usage is TRBV20-1 and J usage is TRBJ2-7; 8 positions agree with TRBD1. This CDR3 spans 14 amino acids. With V trimmed by 6 bases and J by 3 bases, 10 bases remained unmatched. Germline CDR1 DFQATT, CDR2 SNEGSKA (reference sequence). The CDR3 region has the DNA TGCAGTGCAGGGTCCACAGGGGGAAGCTACGAGCAGTACTTC. Its translation: CSAGSTGGSYEQYF.